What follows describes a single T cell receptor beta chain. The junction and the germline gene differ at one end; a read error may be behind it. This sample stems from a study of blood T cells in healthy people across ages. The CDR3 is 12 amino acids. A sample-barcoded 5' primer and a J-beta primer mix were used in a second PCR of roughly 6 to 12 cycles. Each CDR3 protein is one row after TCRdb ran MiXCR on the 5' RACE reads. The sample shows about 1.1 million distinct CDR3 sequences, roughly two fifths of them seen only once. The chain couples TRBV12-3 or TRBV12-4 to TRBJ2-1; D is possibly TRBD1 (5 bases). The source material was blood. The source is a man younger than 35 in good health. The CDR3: CASRDIYNGQFF. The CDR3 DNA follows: TGTGCCAGCAGGGACATTTACAATGGGCAGTTCTTC.